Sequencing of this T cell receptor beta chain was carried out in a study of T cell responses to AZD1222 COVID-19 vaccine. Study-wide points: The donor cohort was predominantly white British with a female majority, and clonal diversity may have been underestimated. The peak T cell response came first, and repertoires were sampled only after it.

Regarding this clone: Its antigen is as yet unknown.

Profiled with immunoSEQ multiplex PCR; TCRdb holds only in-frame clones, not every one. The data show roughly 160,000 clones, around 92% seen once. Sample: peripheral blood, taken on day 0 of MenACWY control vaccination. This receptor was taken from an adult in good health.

The CDR3 nucleotides are TGCGCCAGCAGCCAAGGGGAGACAGGGGGTCTTAGAGAGACCCAGTACTTC. It is translated as CASSQGETGGLRETQYF. The chain combines TRBV4-1 with TRBJ2-5; TRBD1 matches 9 bases. Per germline, CDR1 MGHRA and CDR2 YSYEKL. J lost 4 bases, V lost 1 base, and 10 bases had no gene match. The CDR3 totals 17 residues.